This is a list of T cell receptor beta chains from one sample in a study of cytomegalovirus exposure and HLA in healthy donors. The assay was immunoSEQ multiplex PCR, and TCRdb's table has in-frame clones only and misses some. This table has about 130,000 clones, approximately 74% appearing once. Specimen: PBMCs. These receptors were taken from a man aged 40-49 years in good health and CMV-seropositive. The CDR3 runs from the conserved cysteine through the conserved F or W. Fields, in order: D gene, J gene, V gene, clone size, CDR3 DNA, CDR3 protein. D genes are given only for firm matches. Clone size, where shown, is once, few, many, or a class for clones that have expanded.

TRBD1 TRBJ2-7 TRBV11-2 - TGTGCCAGCAGCGGCCCGGGACAGGGCGACTCCTACGAGCAGTACTTC CASSGPGQGDSYEQYF
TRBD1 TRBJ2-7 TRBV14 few TGTGCCAGCAGCCAGCTGACAGGGGTTTACTACGAGCAGTACTTC CASSQLTGVYYEQYF
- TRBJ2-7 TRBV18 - TGTGCCAGCTCACCAAGCAGGGGAGTCTACGAGCAGTACTTC CASSPSRGVYEQYF
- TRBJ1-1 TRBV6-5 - TGTGCCAGCAGCGCAATAGGGGTTAACACTGAAGCTTTCTTT CASSAIGVNTEAFF
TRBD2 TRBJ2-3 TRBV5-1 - TGCGCCAGCACCCTTAGCGGGGGGTCAGATACGCAGTATTTT CASTLSGGSDTQYF
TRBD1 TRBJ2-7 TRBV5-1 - TGCGCCAGCAGCTTGGAGGGGACAGGGGGGATCTTGATCAGCTCCTACGAGCAGTACTTC CASSLEGTGGILISSYEQYF
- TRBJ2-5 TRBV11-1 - TGTGCCAGCAGCTCCCCCTTAGAGTCTCGAGAGACCCAGTACTTC CASSSPLESRETQYF
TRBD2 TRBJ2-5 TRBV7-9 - TGTGCCAGCAGCGGGGGGGGATCAGGCGAGACCCAGTACTTC CASSGGGSGETQYF
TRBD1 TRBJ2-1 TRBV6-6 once TGTGCCAGCAGCCGCGACAGGGGAGAAGGGTATGAGCAGTTCTTC CASSRDRGEGYEQFF
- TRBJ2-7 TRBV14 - TGTGCCAGCAGCCCCGCTAGGGGATTCGTCGAGCAGTACTTC CASSPARGFVEQYF
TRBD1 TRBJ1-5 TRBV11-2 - TGTGCCAGCAGTTCTCTGACAGGGGCGTTGGGTCAGCCCCAGCATTTT CASSSLTGALGQPQHF
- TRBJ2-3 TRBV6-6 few TGTGCCAGCAAAATATATACTAGTACAGATACGCAGTATTTT CASKIYTSTDTQYF
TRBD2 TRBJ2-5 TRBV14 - TGTGCCAGCAGCCAAGGCCCGGGAGGATATCGCCAAGAGACCCAGTACTTC CASSQGPGGYRQETQYF
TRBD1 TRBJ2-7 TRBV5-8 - TGTGCCAGCAGCTCCTTCGGACAGGGCGAATTTTTCTACGAGCAGTACTTC CASSSFGQGEFFYEQYF
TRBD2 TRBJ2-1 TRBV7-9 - TGTGCCAGCACCCCCGGGGCGCGGGAGGGTGAGTTCTTC CASTPGAREGEFF
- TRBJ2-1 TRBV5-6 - TGTGCCAGCAGCTTGGATCGGGAGTTAAATGAGCAGTTCTTC CASSLDRELNEQFF
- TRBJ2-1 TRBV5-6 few TGTGCCAGCAGTCAAAGCGGGCCCTCCTACAATGAGCAGTTCTTC CASSQSGPSYNEQFF
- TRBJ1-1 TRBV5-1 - TGCGCCAGCAGCTTACAGGGAAACAGGAACACTGAAGCTTTCTTT CASSLQGNRNTEAFF
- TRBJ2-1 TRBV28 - TGTGCCAGCAGCGGGGTTTCAGATATTGGTGAGCAGTTCTTC CASSGVSDIGEQFF
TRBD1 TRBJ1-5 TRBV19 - TGTGCCAGTAGTCTCAGAGACAGGGGGGACGGCAATCAGCCCCAGCATTTT CASSLRDRGDGNQPQHF
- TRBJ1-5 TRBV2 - TGTGCCAGCAGCGCCGGACAGTATAGCAATCAGCCCCAGCATTTT CASSAGQYSNQPQHF
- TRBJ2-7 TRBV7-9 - TGTGCCAGCAGCTCGCCGCCGGGGTACGAGCAGTACTTC CASSSPPGYEQYF
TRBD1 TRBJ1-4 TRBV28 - TGTGCCAGCAGTTCCACCGGGACAGGCATCAATAATGAAAAACTGTTTTTT CASSSTGTGINNEKLFF
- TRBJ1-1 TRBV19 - TGTGCCACCCTGAGGGATGAGAACACTGAAGCTTTCTTT CATLRDENTEAFF
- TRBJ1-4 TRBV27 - TGTGCCAGCAGTTTATCGAGGGCTACTAATGAAAAACTGTTTTTT CASSLSRATNEKLFF
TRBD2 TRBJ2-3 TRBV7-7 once TGTGCTAGCAGCGAAGGACTAGCGGGGACAGATACGCAGTATTTT CASSEGLAGTDTQYF
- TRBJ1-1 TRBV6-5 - TGTGCCAGCGGGCGGGAGTTAGCTTTCTTT CASGRELAFF
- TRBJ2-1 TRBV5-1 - TGCGCCAGCAGCCCCTCTGAGACTTTGAATGAGCAGTTCTTC CASSPSETLNEQFF
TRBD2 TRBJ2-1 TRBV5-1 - TGCGCCAGCAGCTTGGGAGCGGGAGGGCCGAATGAGCAGTTCTTC CASSLGAGGPNEQFF
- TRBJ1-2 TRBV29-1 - TGCAGCGTTGAAGATCTGGAGGGCCTGAATGTTGGCTACACCTTC CSVEDLEGLNVGYTF
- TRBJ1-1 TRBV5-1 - TGCGCCAGCAGCCTAGAATTAACAAAGCTTGAAGCTTTCTTT CASSLELTKLEAFF
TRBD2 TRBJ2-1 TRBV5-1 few TGCGCCAGCAGCTTGGCTCTAGCGGGAGGTAATGAGCAGTTCTTC CASSLALAGGNEQFF
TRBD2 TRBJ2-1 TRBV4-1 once TGCGCCAGCAGCCAAGATGGAGCGACTAGCGGGAGGGCCCCCAATGAGCAGTTCTTC CASSQDGATSGRAPNEQFF
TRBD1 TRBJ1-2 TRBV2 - TGTGCCAGCAGATACGGGACAGGGGAATTTGGCTACACCTTC CASRYGTGEFGYTF
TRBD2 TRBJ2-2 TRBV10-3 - TGTGCCATCAGTGAGGGGAGGCTAGCGGGATTCGGGGAGCTGTTTTTT CAISEGRLAGFGELFF
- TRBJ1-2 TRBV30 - TGTGCCTGGAGTGTAGGAGGGGCCTTCTATGGCTACACCTTC CAWSVGGAFYGYTF
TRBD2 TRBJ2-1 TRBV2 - TGTGCCAGCAGTCTAGCGGGAGATTCCTACAATGAGCAGTTCTTC CASSLAGDSYNEQFF
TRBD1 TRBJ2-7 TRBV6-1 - TGTGCCAGCAGACCCTTAGGACAGGGGAGAGGGGAGCAGTACTTC CASRPLGQGRGEQYF
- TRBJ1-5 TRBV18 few TGTGCCAGCTCAGACACGGTGGGTAGCAATCAGCCCCAGCATTTT CASSDTVGSNQPQHF
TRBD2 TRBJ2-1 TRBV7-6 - TGTGCCAGCAGCCGAGAGGGACTAGCGGGGCTTAGGTTTGGCAATGAGCAGTTCTTC CASSREGLAGLRFGNEQFF
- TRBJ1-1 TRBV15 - TGTGCCACCAGCAGACAGGGAGGAAACACTGAAGCTTTCTTT CATSRQGGNTEAFF
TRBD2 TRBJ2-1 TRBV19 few TGTGCCAGTAGTATGACTAGCGGCCGGTTGGGCAATGAGCAGTTCTTC CASSMTSGRLGNEQFF
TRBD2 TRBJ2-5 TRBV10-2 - TGCGCCAGCAGTTGGACTAGCGGCCAAGAGACCCAGTACTTC CASSWTSGQETQYF
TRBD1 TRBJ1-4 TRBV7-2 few TGTGCCAGCAGCCCTCGGGACAGGGAAGGTGAAAAACTGTTTTTT CASSPRDREGEKLFF
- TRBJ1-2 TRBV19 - TGTGCCAGTAGTATCGCTGGGAGCGGATACGATGGCTACACCTTC CASSIAGSGYDGYTF